What follows are 22 T cell receptor beta chains derived from one specimen sequenced in a study of T cell repertoires in cytomegalovirus infection. Using its own MiXCR run on the reads, TCRdb lists one record per CDR3 protein. Of 630,000 or so distinct CDR3 sequences listed, 20% to 25% are singletons. The specimen was CD8+ T cells from PBMCs. The receptors stem from a human donor in good health (CMV status not recorded). Some clones in this sample may be carry-over from other donors' samples.

This clonotype was picked up many times. V and J are TRBV20-1 and TRBJ1-3; D not certain. The CDR3 length is 15 residues. Trimming stripped 0 bases from V and 3 bases from J, with 12 bases between. The germline V gene encodes CDR1 DFQATT and CDR2 SNEGSKA (reference sequence). CDR3 nucleotide sequence: TGCAGTGCTAGAGATGCAAGACTTTATGGAAACACCATATATTTT. This gives the protein CSARDARLYGNTIYF.

This clonotype has a handful of counts. The rearrangement uses TRBV7-8 and TRBJ2-3; TRBD2 aligns across 15 bases. Trimming at V came to 2 bases and at J to 0 bases, leaving 6 bases not matched to a gene. Germline V CDR1 and CDR2: SGHVS, FQNEAQ. The CDR3 spans 19 residues. As DNA, the CDR3 is TGTGCCAGCAGCTTACGGGGACTAGCGGGGGGACGCAGCACAGATACGCAGTATTTT. Protein: CASSLRGLAGGRSTDTQYF.

This clonotype was observed many times. The gene calls are TRBV7-2 and TRBJ2-7; D not resolved. This CDR3 region has 15 residues. The ends were cut back, 5 bases at V and 5 bases at J, with 19 bases in the middle. Germline values: CDR1 SGHTA, CDR2 FQGNSA. CDR3 amino acids: CASSLDFPSGDEQYF. In DNA, the CDR3 is TGTGCCAGCAGCCTAGACTTCCCAAGTGGGGACGAGCAGTACTTC.

The CDR3 region is CASLRGGLGYTF. The CDR3 region has the DNA TGTGCCAGCCTTCGGGGGGGTTTGGGCTACACCTTC. The gene calls are TRBV2 and TRBJ1-2; weak D call: TRBD1 (5 bases). Germline V lookup: CDR1 SNHLY, CDR2 FYNNEI. CDR3 length: 12 amino acids. The ends were cut back, 8 bases at V and 8 bases at J, with 15 bases in the middle. The entire variable domain, with the rest obtained from reference TRBV2 and TRBJ1-2, is as follows: EPEVTQTPSHQVTQMGQEVILRCVPISNHLYFYWYRQILGQKVEFLVSFYNNEISEKSEIFDDQFSVERPDGSNFTLKIRSTKLEDSAMYFCASLRGGLGYTFGSGTRLTVV.

The CDR3 coding sequence is TGTGCCAGCAGTTTATATCGGAAGGGGTATGGCTACACCTTC. It codes for CASSLYRKGYGYTF. V usage is TRBV28 and J usage is TRBJ1-2; perhaps TRBD1 as D (5 bases). The CDR3 spans 14 residues. Germline CDR1 is MDHEN and CDR2 is SYDVKM. Trimming left V 1 base short and J 5 bases short, with 11 bases between.

The chain employs TRBV20-1 and TRBJ1-2; tentatively, D is TRBD1 (6 bases). With 5 bases removed from V and 2 bases from J, the gap between germline ends came to 12 bases. Germline values: CDR1 DFQATT, CDR2 SNEGSKA (reference sequence). The CDR3 runs 13 residues. The CDR3 loop reads CSAEQGWNYGYTF. DNA of the CDR3: TGCAGTGCTGAACAGGGCTGGAACTATGGCTACACCTTC.

This clonotype was seen just once. CDR3 in DNA: TGCAGCGTCAGGGGCAGGGGGGGGGAGACCCAGTACTTC. Amino acids: CSVRGRGGETQYF. The rearrangement joins TRBV29-1 to TRBJ2-5; TRBD1 or TRBD2 may be the D gene (7 bases each). The CDR3 sequence is 13 residues long. Per germline, CDR1 SQVTM and CDR2 ANQGSEA. Trimming shortened V by 6 bases and J by 5 bases, and 16 bases separated the two germline ends.

The chain combines TRBV27 with TRBJ2-7; no firm D call. CDR1 and CDR2 from the germline V gene are MNHEY and SMNVEV (reference sequence). V was pared by 5 bases and J by 5 bases, with 16 bases between. The CDR3 length is 14 residues. The CDR3 DNA is TGTGCCAGCAGTAAACCCGGGCGACTTAACGAGCAGTACTTC. Its protein is CASSKPGRLNEQYF.

This chain connects TRBV2 to TRBJ2-3, with D perhaps matching TRBD2 (6 bases). The CDR3 consists of 16 residues. Germline CDR1 reads SNHLY; CDR2 reads FYNNEI. Trimming took 0 bases from V and 4 from J, leaving 14 bases between them. The CDR3 reads CASSEATGTEADTQYF. CDR3 nucleotide sequence: TGTGCCAGCAGTGAAGCGACCGGGACTGAGGCAGATACGCAGTATTTT.

CDR3: CASSFGDAYEQYF. CDR3 DNA: TGTGCCAGCAGTTTTGGGGACGCCTACGAGCAGTACTTC. The rearrangement uses TRBV27 and TRBJ2-7; D may match TRBD1 or TRBD2 (5 bases each). Looked up from germline, CDR1 is MNHEY and CDR2 is SMNVEV (reference sequence). Trimming took 3 bases from V and 2 from J, leaving 8 bases between them. This CDR3 has 13 amino acids.

This clonotype was recorded many times. The rearrangement joins TRBV6-2 or TRBV6-3 to TRBJ1-2; D not certain. With 5 bases removed from V and 3 bases from J, the gap between germline ends came to 10 bases. This CDR3 contains 13 residues. Germline CDR1 MNHEY, CDR2 SVGEGT. This chain's CDR3 is CASSADGDYGYTF. As DNA, the CDR3 is TGTGCCAGCAGTGCGGACGGTGACTATGGCTACACCTTC.

Only a few counts were recorded for this clonotype. The rearrangement uses TRBV29-1 and TRBJ2-1; 7 positions agree with TRBD1. V lost 6 bases to trimming and J lost 4 bases; unmatched junction nucleotides: 3. Per germline, CDR1 SQVTM and CDR2 ANQGSEA. This CDR3 comprises 12 residues. The DNA of the CDR3 is TGCAGCGTGCCACAGGGGTACAATGAGCAGTTCTTC. It encodes CSVPQGYNEQFF.

V and J are TRBV20-1 and TRBJ2-5; D is uncertain. This CDR3 comprises 15 residues. Germline V gives CDR1 DFQATT, CDR2 SNEGSKA (reference sequence). With 6 bases removed from V and 5 bases from J, the gap between germline ends came to 22 bases. The CDR3 DNA reads TGCAGTGCCGATTGGATGGGTGGATCGATGGAGACCCAGTACTTC. Translated: CSADWMGGSMETQYF.

In DNA, the CDR3 is TGCAGCGTTAAGAAAGGGGGCACCGGGGAGCTGTTTTTT. Protein: CSVKKGGTGELFF. The chain joins TRBV29-1 to TRBJ2-2; a weak D match, TRBD1 (6 bases). CDR1 and CDR2 (germline): SQVTM, ANQGSEA. Trimming removed 5 bases at V and 4 bases at J, with 11 bases between. The CDR3 length is 13 residues.

This clonotype has a handful of counts. This chain links TRBV12-3 or TRBV12-4 with TRBJ2-1; no clear D gene. Trimming stripped 7 bases from V and 6 bases from J, with 16 bases between. This CDR3 region has 14 residues. The CDR3, as DNA: TGTGCCAGCACCAGTTTTAGATTATTCAATGAGCAGTTCTTC. Protein: CASTSFRLFNEQFF.

The chain links TRBV5-4 to TRBJ2-3, with 7 positions matching TRBD1. The CDR3 consists of 16 residues. V shed 4 bases and J 0 bases; nucleotides not matched to a gene: 8. CDR1 is SGHNT and CDR2 is YYREEE in the germline V gene (reference sequence). CDR3 coding DNA: TGTGCCAGCAGCCCCCCGAAGGGGGCCAGCACAGATACGCAGTATTTT. Protein: CASSPPKGASTDTQYF.

This clonotype was observed a single time. V is TRBV6-2 or TRBV6-3 and J is TRBJ2-7, with TRBD1 as a possible D gene (6 bases). The germline V gene encodes CDR1 MNHEY and CDR2 SVGEGT. Trimming shortened V by 5 bases and J by 2 bases, and 10 bases separated the two germline ends. The CDR3 is 13 amino acids. The CDR3 DNA is TGTGCCAGCAGTGAGGGGGAGACCTACGAGCAGTACTTC. It yields the protein CASSEGETYEQYF.

The table lists this clonotype with many counts. The chain links TRBV6-1 to TRBJ2-1; possibly TRBD2 for D (6 bases). The CDR3 is 16 residues long. Trimming took off 7 bases at V and 0 bases at J, with 16 bases between the two ends. Germline CDR1 and CDR2: MNHNS and SASEGT. CDR3 DNA sequence: TGTGCCAGCAACGGGAATAGCGGCTACTCCTACAATGAGCAGTTCTTC. It codes for CASNGNSGYSYNEQFF.

Many counts were recorded for this clonotype. The V and J genes are TRBV4-1 and TRBJ1-5; the D gene is possibly TRBD1 (5 bases). Germline V lookup: CDR1 MGHRA, CDR2 YSYEKL. The CDR3 covers 14 residues. Trimming pared 3 bases from V and 4 bases from J, leaving 10 bases between. In DNA form, the CDR3 reads TGCGCCAGCAGCCACAGAGGGGAAAATCAGCCCCAGCATTTT. Protein product: CASSHRGENQPQHF.

The chain has TRBV9 and TRBJ1-4; D not resolved. CDR3 size: 14 residues. Germline V CDR1 and CDR2: SGDLS, YYNGEE. With 3 bases removed from V and 3 bases from J, the gap between germline ends came to 9 bases. The CDR3 sequence is CASSEWGSNEKLFF. In DNA form, the CDR3 reads TGTGCCAGCAGCGAGTGGGGATCTAATGAAAAACTGTTTTTT.

There are many counts of this clonotype. The rearrangement uses TRBV5-6 and TRBJ2-3; D is possibly TRBD1 (6 bases). From germline, CDR1 is SGHDT and CDR2 YYEEEE. The CDR3 has 18 residues. The V and J ends lost 4 bases and 1 base respectively, with 22 bases between them. The CDR3 is CASSLGPSSGQRTDTQYF. In DNA, the CDR3 is TGTGCCAGCAGCCTTGGGCCCTCGTCGGGACAACGCACAGATACGCAGTATTTT.

This clonotype was observed a few times. This chain uses TRBV11-2 with TRBJ2-3; tentatively, D is TRBD1 (5 bases). The CDR3 is 14 residues long. CDR1 and CDR2 (germline): SGHAT, FQNNGV. Trimming pared 5 bases from V and 6 bases from J, leaving 15 bases between. As DNA, the CDR3 is TGTGCCAGCAGCCCGGGCAGGGTTCGCGATACGCAGTATTTT. Its protein product is CASSPGRVRDTQYF.